These T cell receptor beta chains were read from a single sample in a study of blood T cell repertoires in COVID-19. This table comes from immunoSEQ multiplex PCR, and its TCRdb copy is limited to in-frame clones, with some not included. Of approximately 360,000 clones in the sample, roughly 90% were seen once. The sequenced sample consisted of PBMCs or T cells enriched from blood (not recorded which). These receptors were taken from a woman in her 30s with acute COVID-19. Both conserved end residues are part of each CDR3. A D gene is named only where the DNA matches it firmly. The listing skips clone size in some rows; elsewhere it reads once, few, many or a size class.

J | D | size | V | DNA | CDR3
TRBJ1-1 | - | few | TRBV19 | TGTGCCAGTAGTCCTCGGTACTTGGACACTGAAGCTTTCTTT | CASSPRYLDTEAFF
TRBJ1-1 | TRBD1 | few | TRBV28 | TGTGCCAGCAGTTTATGGACAGGGGTTTACACTGAAGCTTTCTTT | CASSLWTGVYTEAFF
TRBJ2-1 | - | - | TRBV6-5 | TGTGCCAGCAGTTCCAACAGGGCTGACAATGAGCAGTTCTTC | CASSSNRADNEQFF
TRBJ2-7 | TRBD1 | - | TRBV9 | TGTGCCAGCAGCCCAGGACAGGGTTTCAACGAGCAGTACTTC | CASSPGQGFNEQYF
TRBJ1-2 | - | - | TRBV19 | TGTGCCAGTAGTACCCCGTGGGCTACCTATGGCTACACCTTC | CASSTPWATYGYTF
TRBJ1-1 | TRBD1 | - | TRBV3-1/TRBV3-2 | TGTGCCAGCAGCCAAGCAGGGGGCTATGGTGCTTTCTTT | CASSQAGGYGAFF
TRBJ2-1 | - | once | TRBV5-6 | TGTGCCAGCAGCTTGGGGGGGGAGTCCGCGTTCTTC | CASSLGGESAFF
TRBJ2-1 | - | - | TRBV6-4 | TGTGCCAGCAGTGAGGGCAGCCAAAATGAGCAGTTCTTC | CASSEGSQNEQFF
TRBJ1-1 | - | - | TRBV6-5 | TGTGCCAGCAGTCACCCGGGGGTGAACACTGAAGCTTTCTTT | CASSHPGVNTEAFF
TRBJ1-2 | - | - | TRBV5-6 | TGTGCCAGCAGCCCTGTTGAGCGACCTAACTATGGCTACACCTTC | CASSPVERPNYGYTF
TRBJ2-3 | - | - | TRBV7-2 | TGTGCCAGCAGCTTATATCGGGGGGCCGGAGATACGCAGTATTTT | CASSLYRGAGDTQYF
TRBJ2-2 | TRBD2 | - | TRBV5-5 | TGTGCCAGCAGCTTTTTTGGGGGGGTAAGCAACACCGGGGAGCTGTTTTTT | CASSFFGGVSNTGELFF
TRBJ1-1 | TRBD1 | - | TRBV10-3 | TGTGCCATCATGACAGGGGGCATGAACACTGAAGCTTTCTTT | CAIMTGGMNTEAFF
TRBJ1-1 | TRBD1 | - | TRBV27 | TGTGCCAGCTACGGTGCCAGGGGGCGCGGGAGCACTGAAGCTTTCTTT | CASYGARGRGSTEAFF
TRBJ1-2 | - | once | TRBV2 | TGTGCCAGCAGTGATCGGGAACTGCGGGGTGGGAGTGGCTACACCTTC | CASSDRELRGGSGYTF
TRBJ2-7 | TRBD1 | few | TRBV7-8 | TGTGCCAGCAGCTTAGGGACAGGGGGCCTGAGGGAGCAGTACTTC | CASSLGTGGLREQYF
TRBJ2-5 | TRBD2 | - | TRBV5-1 | TGCGCCAGCAGCAGACGGGACTGGGGAGGGGAGACCCAGTACTTC | CASSRRDWGGETQYF
TRBJ1-3 | TRBD1 | few | TRBV3-1/TRBV3-2 | TGTGCCAGCAGCCAAGATCATACGACAGGGCCTGGAAACACCATATATTTT | CASSQDHTTGPGNTIYF
TRBJ2-2 | TRBD1 | - | TRBV7-8 | TGTGCCAGCAGCCCCTGGGGACAGGGGATCAAAGCCGGGGAGCTGTTTTTT | CASSPWGQGIKAGELFF
TRBJ1-1 | TRBD1 | - | TRBV6-5 | TGTGCCAGCACAGGACAGGGGTGGACTGAAGCTTTCTTT | CASTGQGWTEAFF
TRBJ2-7 | - | - | TRBV18 | TGTGCCAGCTCACCTTCTGACAGATACTACGAGCAGTACTTC | CASSPSDRYYEQYF
TRBJ1-1 | TRBD1 | - | TRBV5-1 | TGCGCCAGCAGCACCGACAGGGGCGGGAACACTGAAGCTTTCTTT | CASSTDRGGNTEAFF
TRBJ1-4 | TRBD1 | - | TRBV5-1 | TGCGCCAGCAGCTTGCCCGGGACAGGGGGCGAAAAACTGTTTTTT | CASSLPGTGGEKLFF
TRBJ2-7 | TRBD1 | - | TRBV5-1 | TGCGCCAGCAGCGTACAGGGGACCTCCTACGAGCAGTACTTC | CASSVQGTSYEQYF
TRBJ1-1 | - | - | TRBV10-3 | TGTGCCATCAGTGAGACGGGGAAGACTGAAGCTTTCTTT | CAISETGKTEAFF
TRBJ2-1 | TRBD2 | once | TRBV5-6 | TGTGCCAGCAGCTTTAGCGGGGGCTATTACAATGAGCAGTTCTTC | CASSFSGGYYNEQFF